A selection of T cell receptor beta chains follows, all from one sample in a study of Ad26.COV2.S vaccination and SARS-CoV-2 variants. Some clones are missing from TCRdb's copy, which holds only in-frame ones; the method was immunoSEQ multiplex PCR. The data hold a few hundred thousand clones, with around 89% observed a single time. The sample here was peripheral blood, taken in a trial of Ad26.COV2.S vaccine versus placebo. Every receptor here comes from a person between 18 and 65 years old who received the Ad26.COV2.S COVID-19 vaccine or a placebo. CDR3s leave out the opening cysteine and the closing phenylalanine or tryptophan. Fields, in order: CDR3 protein, clone size, V gene. Not every row has a clone size; where given, it reads once, few, many or a size class.

CDR3: ASSHPGQGTDTQY
size: NA
V: TRBV7-9

CDR3: ASSLSKGPQH
size: NA
V: TRBV7-6

CDR3: ASTLGGGGTEAF
size: NA
V: TRBV7-8

CDR3: ASSSPGIGGEQY
size: NA
V: TRBV7-2

CDR3: ASSFSGRDGRNYGYT
size: NA
V: TRBV27

CDR3: ASSVTGNSYEQY
size: NA
V: TRBV9

CDR3: ASSLYPGDNYGYT
size: NA
V: TRBV5-4

CDR3: ASSFGQGGKLF
size: few
V: TRBV11-2

CDR3: ASSQDTPGSSTDTQY
size: NA
V: TRBV4-2

CDR3: ATSDFGRGSYNEQF
size: NA
V: TRBV24-1

CDR3: ASSPPPAETQY
size: NA
V: TRBV5-5

CDR3: ATSSDRVSSYNSPLH
size: few
V: TRBV15

CDR3: ASSLLVAGGPKGETQY
size: NA
V: TRBV28

CDR3: ASIGDQPQH
size: NA
V: TRBV28

CDR3: ATSESGLPTDTQY
size: NA
V: TRBV24-1

CDR3: ASSAGPTSEQY
size: NA
V: TRBV2

CDR3: ASSRQGAWDTQY
size: once
V: TRBV5-1

CDR3: ASIRYAGLDTGELF
size: NA
V: TRBV11-2

CDR3: ASSYARAGVTGELF
size: NA
V: TRBV6-2/TRBV6-3

CDR3: ASSVRAGGVANEKLF
size: NA
V: TRBV4-3

CDR3: ASSLGGEQF
size: NA
V: TRBV12-3/TRBV12-4

CDR3: ASSLSGTNTGELF
size: NA
V: TRBV11-2

CDR3: ASSQVNARAETQY
size: NA
V: TRBV3-1/TRBV3-2

CDR3: ATSEGHSYEQY
size: NA
V: TRBV24-1

CDR3: ASSTSGATNEKLF
size: NA
V: TRBV9

CDR3: ASSLGRGPYNEQF
size: few
V: TRBV7-6

CDR3: ASSLGGRTNQPQH
size: NA
V: TRBV5-4

CDR3: ASTLLSMRGSLYTGELF
size: NA
V: TRBV19

CDR3: ASSLIQAASYEQY
size: NA
V: TRBV7-9

CDR3: ASSFRGQETQY
size: NA
V: TRBV5-8

CDR3: ASSLARRGNEQY
size: NA
V: TRBV7-2

CDR3: ASSLGGQGSNEQY
size: NA
V: TRBV5-1

CDR3: ASSTGGSYEQY
size: NA
V: TRBV5-6

CDR3: ASSYSRQGGDYGYT
size: NA
V: TRBV6-5

CDR3: ASSDWTGGYEQY
size: NA
V: TRBV2

CDR3: ASRRDSSYEQY
size: NA
V: TRBV4-1

CDR3: ASSQGQGYYEQY
size: NA
V: TRBV3-1/TRBV3-2

CDR3: AWIQGANEQF
size: NA
V: TRBV30

CDR3: AWTKTEDYGYT
size: NA
V: TRBV30

CDR3: ASSAGGQWDYGYT
size: NA
V: TRBV9

CDR3: ASSWYYPVRGYT
size: NA
V: TRBV5-6

CDR3: ASSQTSGVRSANEQF
size: NA
V: TRBV3-1/TRBV3-2

CDR3: ASSYYGTGANQPQH
size: NA
V: TRBV6-5

CDR3: ASSYADLSGNTIY
size: NA
V: TRBV6-5

CDR3: ASSLGWDSNQPQH
size: NA
V: TRBV4-1

CDR3: ASSETGQAYNEQF
size: NA
V: TRBV19

CDR3: ASSRAGVGNEQF
size: NA
V: TRBV2

CDR3: ASIFDRDQPQH
size: NA
V: TRBV6-6

CDR3: ASSEWQGANEQY
size: NA
V: TRBV6-1

CDR3: ASSPAGAPYEQY
size: NA
V: TRBV7-2

CDR3: ASSQASGGDTQY
size: NA
V: TRBV3-1/TRBV3-2

CDR3: ASNSGTGDFYQPQH
size: NA
V: TRBV19

CDR3: ASRGQAGTQY
size: NA
V: TRBV6-5

CDR3: ASRASLSYEQY
size: NA
V: TRBV27

CDR3: ASSDRTGGDEQY
size: NA
V: TRBV7-2